Listed below are T cell receptor beta chains from one sample, sequenced in a study of T cell repertoires in cytomegalovirus infection. Using its own MiXCR run on the reads, TCRdb lists one record per CDR3 protein. This sample carries fewer than 700,000 distinct CDR3 sequences, approximately 25% of them seen once, and the ten largest clones take around 7.6%. The sequencing sample was made of CD8+ T cells from PBMCs. Receptors originate from a human donor in good health (CMV status not recorded). Some clones in this sample may be carry-over from other donors' samples. Each CDR3 is given with its conserved first and last residue. The order of the fields is D gene, clone size, J gene, V gene, CDR3 DNA, CDR3 protein. D genes are given only for firm matches. Rows may omit the clone size; those that give it use once, few, many or a size class.

D: .
size: .
J: TRBJ2-3
V: TRBV10-2
DNA: TGCGCCAGCAGTTGGACTTACACAGATACGCAGTATTTT
CDR3: CASSWTYTDTQYF

D: .
size: .
J: TRBJ2-2
V: TRBV5-1
DNA: TGCGCCACTCGGGCCCCGGGCAAGCCCGGGGAGCTGTTTTTT
CDR3: CATRAPGKPGELFF

D: TRBD1
size: many
J: TRBJ1-1
V: TRBV7-9
DNA: TGTGCCAGCAGCTTAGCGCCGGACAGGGAAACTGAAGCTTTCTTT
CDR3: CASSLAPDRETEAFF

D: TRBD1
size: .
J: TRBJ1-4
V: TRBV28
DNA: TGTGCCAGCTTACCGATAGGGGACAGGGAACTGTTTTTT
CDR3: CASLPIGDRELFF

D: .
size: few
J: TRBJ1-2
V: TRBV5-1
DNA: TGCGCCAGCAGCTACGGCCAGGACTATGGCTACACCTTC
CDR3: CASSYGQDYGYTF

D: .
size: few
J: TRBJ2-1
V: TRBV29-1
DNA: TGCAGCGTTGAAAGACAGAATAATTACAATGAGCAGTTCTTC
CDR3: CSVERQNNYNEQFF

D: .
size: few
J: TRBJ1-2
V: TRBV29-1
DNA: TGCAGCGTTGAAAAGGGGGAAAGGCGTGGCTACACCTTC
CDR3: CSVEKGERRGYTF

D: TRBD2
size: few
J: TRBJ2-3
V: TRBV2
DNA: TGTGCCAGCAGTGAAGCTCCCCTAGCGGGGCTTACAGATACGCAGTATTTT
CDR3: CASSEAPLAGLTDTQYF

D: .
size: few
J: TRBJ2-1
V: TRBV2
DNA: TGTGCCAGCAGTGATGGTGAGCAGTTCTTC
CDR3: CASSDGEQFF

D: .
size: many
J: TRBJ1-1
V: TRBV7-8
DNA: TGTGCCAGCAGCCCCTTGACTGGTGTGAACACTGAAGCTTTCTTT
CDR3: CASSPLTGVNTEAFF

D: .
size: few
J: TRBJ2-1
V: TRBV20-1
DNA: TGCAGTGCCTGGGGGCAGGTCAATGAGCAGTTCTTC
CDR3: CSAWGQVNEQFF

D: .
size: .
J: TRBJ2-3
V: TRBV27
DNA: TGTGCCAGCAGTTTAACTCCAGGGATCGGGGCGGATACGCAGTATTTT
CDR3: CASSLTPGIGADTQYF

D: .
size: .
J: TRBJ2-4
V: TRBV5-4
DNA: TGTGCCAGCAGCTCCTCCCCGGGGGCGAAGATGTACATTCAGTACTTC
CDR3: CASSSSPGAKMYIQYF

D: TRBD1
size: many
J: TRBJ1-1
V: TRBV6-1
DNA: TGTGCCAGCAGCCCTGACAGGGCCCTAATGAACACTGAAGCTTTCTTT
CDR3: CASSPDRALMNTEAFF

D: TRBD2
size: .
J: TRBJ2-1
V: TRBV19
DNA: TGTGCCAGTAGTCCCGCCTTGCGGGGGGTGTTCGATGAGCAGTTCTTC
CDR3: CASSPALRGVFDEQFF

D: .
size: few
J: TRBJ2-2
V: TRBV6-5
DNA: TGTGCCAGCAGTCCTTTTGGCTCTTACACCGGGGAGCTGTTTTTT
CDR3: CASSPFGSYTGELFF

D: TRBD2
size: many
J: TRBJ2-1
V: TRBV7-2
DNA: TGTGCCAGCAGCGGGGCGGGGGGCTCCTACAATGAGCAGTTCTTC
CDR3: CASSGAGGSYNEQFF

D: .
size: .
J: TRBJ1-1
V: TRBV7-2
DNA: TGTGCCAGCAGCTTAGTAACGGCCGAATTAGCAGCTTTCTTT
CDR3: CASSLVTAELAAFF

D: .
size: few
J: TRBJ2-1
V: TRBV28
DNA: TGTGCCAGCAGTTTAGAGAGATGGGATGAGCAGTTCTTC
CDR3: CASSLERWDEQFF

D: TRBD2
size: few
J: TRBJ2-7
V: TRBV7-9
DNA: TGTGCCAGCAGTACAACCGGGACTAGTAACGAGCAGTACTTC
CDR3: CASSTTGTSNEQYF

D: TRBD2
size: many
J: TRBJ2-3
V: TRBV7-2
DNA: TGTGCCAGCAGCTTTACTAGCGGGGGATACACAGATACGCAGTATTTT
CDR3: CASSFTSGGYTDTQYF

D: .
size: .
J: TRBJ2-3
V: TRBV5-6
DNA: TGTGCCAGCACCCTGGGAGGCCCGGCGGGAGATACGCAGTATTTT
CDR3: CASTLGGPAGDTQYF

D: .
size: few
J: TRBJ2-1
V: TRBV12-3/TRBV12-4
DNA: TGTGCCAGCGCGTTAATTCCCCCCGGGGATGAGCAGTTCTTC
CDR3: CASALIPPGDEQFF

D: .
size: .
J: TRBJ2-1
V: TRBV7-6
DNA: TGTGCCAGCAGCTACACCGGGACGGACTACAATGAGCAGTTCTTC
CDR3: CASSYTGTDYNEQFF

D: .
size: .
J: TRBJ1-2
V: TRBV7-8
DNA: TGTGCCAGCAGCCTAGACAGCTACAATGGCTACACCTTC
CDR3: CASSLDSYNGYTF

D: TRBD2
size: many
J: TRBJ2-2
V: TRBV6-1
DNA: TGTGCCAGCAACAACCGGGGGGACACCGGGGAGCTGTTTTTT
CDR3: CASNNRGDTGELFF

D: .
size: .
J: TRBJ1-3
V: TRBV20-1
DNA: TGCAGTGCTTTAAAGGGCAGCTCTGGAAACACCATATATTTT
CDR3: CSALKGSSGNTIYF

D: .
size: .
J: TRBJ1-4
V: TRBV5-6
DNA: TGTGCCAGCCAGGAGGCAACTAATGAAAAACTGTTTTTT
CDR3: CASQEATNEKLFF

D: .
size: .
J: TRBJ1-2
V: TRBV11-1
DNA: TGTGCCAGCAGTTCACAGGAAAGGGCGGCTAACTATGGCTACACCTTC
CDR3: CASSSQERAANYGYTF

D: TRBD1
size: .
J: TRBJ2-2
V: TRBV7-2
DNA: TGTGCCAGCAGTTGCTTGGCACACAGGGGGCTAAATTCCCATCTAGGGGAGCTGTTTTTT
CDR3: CASSCLAHRGLNSHLGELFF

D: .
size: many
J: TRBJ2-1
V: TRBV7-9
DNA: TGTGCCAGCAGCGCAGAGAGCTCCTACAATGAGCAGTTCTTC
CDR3: CASSAESSYNEQFF

D: .
size: .
J: TRBJ1-1
V: TRBV10-3
DNA: TGTGCCACCACGGACGACCAGGGTGACACTGAAGCTTTCTTT
CDR3: CATTDDQGDTEAFF

D: TRBD1
size: many
J: TRBJ2-5
V: TRBV7-9
DNA: TGTGCCAGCAGCCCGGACCGGGACAGGGGAAAAGAGACCCAGTACTTC
CDR3: CASSPDRDRGKETQYF

D: .
size: .
J: TRBJ2-1
V: TRBV10-3
DNA: TGTGCCATCAGTGAGATTTTGCGGCCATACAATGAGCAGTTCTTC
CDR3: CAISEILRPYNEQFF

D: TRBD1
size: .
J: TRBJ2-1
V: TRBV25-1
DNA: TGTGCCAGCAGTGAATTGGGACAGGGGGTGGACAATGAGCAGTTCTTC
CDR3: CASSELGQGVDNEQFF

D: TRBD2
size: few
J: TRBJ2-1
V: TRBV7-6
DNA: TGTGCCAGCAGACAACTAGCGGGGGCCTACAATGAGCAGTTCTTC
CDR3: CASRQLAGAYNEQFF